This T cell receptor beta chain was identified in a study of T cell changes during pregnancy in multiple sclerosis (dated by TCRdb to about 2019). Describing the broader study: The study examined how the T cell repertoire changed over the course of pregnancy in women with multiple sclerosis.

As to this clone: Which antigen it targets is not known. One end of the junction varies from germline; a read error may be responsible.

The CDR3 covers 13 residues, taking in both the cysteine and the phenylalanine. Just CDR3 DNA is preserved here, 39 bases in frame from base 1. CDR1 and CDR2 were assigned from the germline V gene (reference sequence) as LNHDA and SQIVND. Receptor amplification or capture employed the immunoSEQ multiplex PCR assay. TCRdb stores this immuneACCESS table with in-frame sequences only. Part of the clones is absent; in the studies checked, under half of the shortfall reflects unresolved V genes, and no reason is known for the rest. For this sample the table gives 65,000 to 90,000 clones, of which nearly 95% were detected only once. 0.29% of the sample is taken by the ten largest.

The sequence joins TRBV19 to TRBJ1-2; 8 bases in the junction line up with TRBD1. The sample in question was CD4+ T cells from peripheral blood mononuclear cells, obtained after pregnancy. The origin of this receptor is a female donor with multiple sclerosis, enrolled in a pregnancy study. The DNA reads as follows: TGTGCCAGTAGCATAGGACAGGGTGTTGGCTACACCTTC. It is translated as CASSIGQGVGYTF.